Listed below are T cell receptor beta chains from one sample, sequenced in a study of cytomegalovirus exposure and HLA in healthy donors. Repertoires were generated with immunoSEQ multiplex PCR, while TCRdb's copy carries only in-frame clones and drops some. The sample gives 110,000 or so clones, 74% of which show up once; around 10% is in the top ten. Sequenced: PBMCs. These receptors were obtained from a woman aged 45-60 years in good health and CMV-seropositive. CDR3s include the opening cysteine and the closing phenylalanine or tryptophan. The order of the fields is J gene, D gene, clone size, V gene, CDR3 DNA, CDR3 protein. A D gene is named only where the DNA matches it firmly. A clone size is listed for some rows: how often the clone was seen (once, few, many), or a class if it is expanded.

>TRBJ1-2|NA|once|TRBV7-2
TGTGCCAGCAGTCCTAATTGGGGCCTCTATGGCTACACCTTC
CASSPNWGLYGYTF
>TRBJ1-5|NA|NA|TRBV28
TGTGCCAGCAGTCTACCACAGGCGGCGCGAAGCAATCAGCCCCAGCATTTT
CASSLPQAARSNQPQHF
>TRBJ1-3|TRBD1|NA|TRBV9
TGTGCCAGCAGCGTTTCGGACAGGGCCGGAAACACCATATATTTT
CASSVSDRAGNTIYF
>TRBJ1-2|NA|NA|TRBV1
TGCACCAGCAGCCCTTACTATCCTCGACAGGGGCGCAACTATGGCTACACCTTC
CTSSPYYPRQGRNYGYTF
>TRBJ2-7|TRBD1|NA|TRBV30
TGTGCCTGGAGTTTAGGGACAGGGGGCAGCTACGAGCAGTACTTC
CAWSLGTGGSYEQYF
>TRBJ2-1|TRBD2|NA|TRBV7-2
TGTGCCAGCAGCTTAGTTACTAGCGGGACTAAGTTCTTC
CASSLVTSGTKFF
>TRBJ1-3|NA|few|TRBV6-1
TGTGCCAGCAGTGAACAAGGGGTGATCTCTGGAAACACCATATATTTT
CASSEQGVISGNTIYF
>TRBJ1-4|TRBD1|few|TRBV27
TGTGCCAGCAGTTTAAGGGACAGCCGTAATGAAAAACTGTTTTTT
CASSLRDSRNEKLFF
>TRBJ1-6|NA|once|TRBV6-5
TGTGCCAGCAGAGAAGGGGGTTTCAATTCACCCCTCCACTTT
CASREGGFNSPLHF
>TRBJ2-7|TRBD1|once|TRBV18
TGTGCCAGCTCACAAGGACAGGGGAGCTCCTACGAGCAGTACTTC
CASSQGQGSSYEQYF
>TRBJ2-7|TRBD1|few|TRBV18
TGTGCCAGCTCACCCCGACAGGGGGGCGACGAGCAGTACTTC
CASSPRQGGDEQYF
>TRBJ2-3|NA|NA|TRBV5-1
TGCGCCAGCAGCGGGGCGGGACAGCGCACAGATACGCAGTATTTT
CASSGAGQRTDTQYF
>TRBJ1-5|NA|NA|TRBV10-3
TGTGCCATCAGTGAGATACAGGGAGATCAGCCCCAGCATTTT
CAISEIQGDQPQHF